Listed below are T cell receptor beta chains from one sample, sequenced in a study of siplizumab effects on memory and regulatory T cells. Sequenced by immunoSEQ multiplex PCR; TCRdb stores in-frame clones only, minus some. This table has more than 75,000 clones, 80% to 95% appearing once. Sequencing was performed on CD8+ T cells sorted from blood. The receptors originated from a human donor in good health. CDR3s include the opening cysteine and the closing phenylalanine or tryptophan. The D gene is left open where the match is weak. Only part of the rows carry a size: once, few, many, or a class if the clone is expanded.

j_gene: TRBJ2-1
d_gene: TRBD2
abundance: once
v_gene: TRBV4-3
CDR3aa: CASSQDYGTSGHNEQFF
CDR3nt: TGCGCCAGCAGCCAAGATTACGGGACTAGCGGCCACAATGAGCAGTTCTTC

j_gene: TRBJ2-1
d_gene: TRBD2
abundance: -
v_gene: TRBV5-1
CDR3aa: CASSLTSAYNEQFF
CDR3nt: TGCGCCAGCAGCTTGACTAGCGCCTACAATGAGCAGTTCTTC

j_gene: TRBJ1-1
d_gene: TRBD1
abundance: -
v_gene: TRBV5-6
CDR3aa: CASSPGQMNTEAFF
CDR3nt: TGTGCCAGCAGCCCGGGACAGATGAACACTGAAGCTTTCTTT

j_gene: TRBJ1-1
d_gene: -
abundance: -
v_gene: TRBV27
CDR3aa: CASSGANTEAFF
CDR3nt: TGTGCCAGCAGTGGTGCGAACACTGAAGCTTTCTTT

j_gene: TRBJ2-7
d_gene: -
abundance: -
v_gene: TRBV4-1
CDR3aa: CASSQESTDLSYEQYF
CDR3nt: TGCGCCAGCAGCCAAGAGAGTACGGACCTTTCCTACGAGCAGTACTTC

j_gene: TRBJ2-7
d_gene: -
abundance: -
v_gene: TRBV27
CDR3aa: CASSFQGPTYEQYF
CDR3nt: TGTGCCAGCAGTTTCCAGGGGCCCACCTACGAGCAGTACTTC

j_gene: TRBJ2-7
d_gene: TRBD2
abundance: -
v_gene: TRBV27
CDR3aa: CASSPRGGEQYF
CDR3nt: TGTGCCAGCAGTCCCCGCGGGGGCGAGCAGTACTTC

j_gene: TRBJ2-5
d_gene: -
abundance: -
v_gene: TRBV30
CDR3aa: CAWIPFGVTKQETQYF
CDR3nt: TGTGCCTGGATTCCCTTCGGGGTCACCAAACAAGAGACCCAGTACTTC

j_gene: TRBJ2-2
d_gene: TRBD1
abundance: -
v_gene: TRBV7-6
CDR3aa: CASSSRDRGPRTGELFF
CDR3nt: TGTGCCAGCAGCTCCCGGGACAGGGGGCCTCGGACCGGGGAGCTGTTTTTT

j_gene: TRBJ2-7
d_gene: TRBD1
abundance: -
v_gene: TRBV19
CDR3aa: CASSPGQVSYEQYF
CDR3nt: TGTGCCAGTAGTCCGGGACAGGTATCCTACGAGCAGTACTTC

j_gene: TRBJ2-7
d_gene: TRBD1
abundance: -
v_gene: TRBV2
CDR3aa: CASSGAGGTGFSYEQYF
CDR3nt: TGTGCCAGCAGTGGGGCCGGAGGGACAGGGTTCTCCTACGAGCAGTACTTC

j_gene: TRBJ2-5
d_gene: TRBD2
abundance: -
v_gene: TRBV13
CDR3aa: CASSFGTSGSSETQYF
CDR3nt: TGTGCCAGCAGCTTCGGGACTAGCGGGAGTTCAGAGACCCAGTACTTC

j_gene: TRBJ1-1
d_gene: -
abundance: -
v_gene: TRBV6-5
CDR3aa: CASTERTSIGTEAFF
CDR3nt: TGTGCCAGCACCGAGAGGACTTCAATAGGCACTGAAGCTTTCTTT

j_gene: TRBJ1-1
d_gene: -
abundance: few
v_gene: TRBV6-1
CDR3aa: CASSEGQGYNTEAFF
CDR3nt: TGTGCCAGCAGTGAAGGGCAGGGCTATAACACTGAAGCTTTCTTT

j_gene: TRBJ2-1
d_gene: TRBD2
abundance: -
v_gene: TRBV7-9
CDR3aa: CASSSRLAGDYNEQFF
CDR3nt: TGTGCCAGCAGCTCCAGACTAGCGGGAGACTACAATGAGCAGTTCTTC

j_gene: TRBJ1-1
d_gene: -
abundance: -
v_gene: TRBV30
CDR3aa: CAGRGSRAEAFF
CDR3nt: TGTGCCGGACGCGGGTCTCGAGCTGAAGCTTTCTTT

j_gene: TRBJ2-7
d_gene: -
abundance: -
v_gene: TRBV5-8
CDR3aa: CASSLGLSEQYF
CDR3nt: TGTGCCAGCAGCTTGGGACTGAGCGAGCAGTACTTC

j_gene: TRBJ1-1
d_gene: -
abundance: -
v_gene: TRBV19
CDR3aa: CASSTQVTEAFF
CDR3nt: TGTGCCAGTAGTACCCAGGTGACTGAAGCTTTCTTT

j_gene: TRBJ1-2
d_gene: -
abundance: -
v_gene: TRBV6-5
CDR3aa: CASSYSSPDYGYTF
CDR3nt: TGTGCCAGCAGTTACTCGAGTCCTGATTATGGCTACACCTTC

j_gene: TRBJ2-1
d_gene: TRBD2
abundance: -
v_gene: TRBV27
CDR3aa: CASRTGTSGRSEQFF
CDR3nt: TGTGCCAGCAGGACCGGGACTAGCGGGAGGAGTGAGCAGTTCTTC

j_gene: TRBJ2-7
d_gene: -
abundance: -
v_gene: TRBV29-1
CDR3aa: CSVAGGGSYEQYF
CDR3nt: TGCAGCGTTGCGGGCGGCGGCTCCTACGAGCAGTACTTC

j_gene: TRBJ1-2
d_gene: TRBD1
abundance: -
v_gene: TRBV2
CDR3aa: CASSDPGQRIDGYTF
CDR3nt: TGTGCCAGCAGTGACCCGGGACAGAGAATAGATGGCTACACCTTC

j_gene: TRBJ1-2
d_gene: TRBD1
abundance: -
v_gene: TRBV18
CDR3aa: CASSPKGQTNYGYTF
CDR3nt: TGTGCCAGCTCTCCAAAGGGACAGACTAACTATGGCTACACCTTC

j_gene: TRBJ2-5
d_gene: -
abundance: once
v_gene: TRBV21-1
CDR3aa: CASYRGKTQYF
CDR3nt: TGTGCCAGCTACAGGGGGAAGACCCAGTACTTC

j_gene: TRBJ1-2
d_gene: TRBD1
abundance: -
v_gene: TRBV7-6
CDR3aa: CASSLWDSSNYGYTF
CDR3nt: TGTGCCAGCAGCCTCTGGGACAGCTCTAACTATGGCTACACCTTC

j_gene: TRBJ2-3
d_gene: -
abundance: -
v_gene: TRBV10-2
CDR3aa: CASGLHTDTQYF
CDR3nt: TGCGCCAGCGGACTTCACACAGATACGCAGTATTTT

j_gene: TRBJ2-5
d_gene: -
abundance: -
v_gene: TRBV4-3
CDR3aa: CASSQDLAGRYQETQYF
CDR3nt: TGCGCCAGCAGCCAAGATTTAGCAGGGAGGTACCAAGAGACCCAGTACTTC

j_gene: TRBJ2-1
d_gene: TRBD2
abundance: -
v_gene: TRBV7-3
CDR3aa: CASSLTSGHNEQFF
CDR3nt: TGTGCCAGCAGCTTGACTAGCGGACACAATGAGCAGTTCTTC

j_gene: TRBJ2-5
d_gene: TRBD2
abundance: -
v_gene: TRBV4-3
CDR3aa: CASSHGVSGSTGETQYF
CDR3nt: TGCGCCAGCAGCCATGGGGTTAGCGGGAGTACCGGAGAGACCCAGTACTTC

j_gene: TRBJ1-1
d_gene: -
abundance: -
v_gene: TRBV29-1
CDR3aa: CSVPTGNTEAFF
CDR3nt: TGCAGCGTCCCGACAGGGAACACTGAAGCTTTCTTT

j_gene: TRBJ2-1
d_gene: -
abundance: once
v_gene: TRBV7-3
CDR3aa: CASSPTLRDEQFF
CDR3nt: TGTGCCAGCAGCCCGACTCTTAGGGATGAGCAGTTCTTC

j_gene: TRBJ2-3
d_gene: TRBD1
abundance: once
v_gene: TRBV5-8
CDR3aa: CASSHGTGTDTQYF
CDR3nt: TGTGCCAGCAGCCATGGGACAGGGACAGATACGCAGTATTTT

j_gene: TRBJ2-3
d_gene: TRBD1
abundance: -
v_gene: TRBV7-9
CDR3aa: CASSYKTGGTDTQYF
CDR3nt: TGTGCCAGCAGCTACAAGACAGGGGGAACAGATACGCAGTATTTT

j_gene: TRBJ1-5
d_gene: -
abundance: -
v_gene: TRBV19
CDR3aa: CASSTWGRTEGQPQHF
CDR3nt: TGTGCCAGTAGTACGTGGGGCCGGACCGAAGGACAGCCCCAGCATTTT

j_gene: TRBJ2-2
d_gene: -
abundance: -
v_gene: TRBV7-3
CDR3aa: CASSPGLNTGELFF
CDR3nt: TGTGCCAGCAGCCCGGGTCTTAACACCGGGGAGCTGTTTTTT

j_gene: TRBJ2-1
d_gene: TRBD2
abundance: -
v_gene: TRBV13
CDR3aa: CASSFLSGSSYNEQFF
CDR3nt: TGTGCCAGCAGCTTCCTTAGCGGGAGCTCCTACAATGAGCAGTTCTTC

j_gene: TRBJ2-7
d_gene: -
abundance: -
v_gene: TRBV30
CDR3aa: CAWSGGAGYEQYF
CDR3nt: TGTGCCTGGAGTGGGGGGGCTGGGTACGAGCAGTACTTC

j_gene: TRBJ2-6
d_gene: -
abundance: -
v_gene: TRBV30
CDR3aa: CAWSGGVGANVLTF
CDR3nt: TGTGCCTGGAGTGGAGGGGTAGGGGCCAACGTCCTGACTTTC

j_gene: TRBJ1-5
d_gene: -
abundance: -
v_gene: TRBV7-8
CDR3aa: CASSLGARQPQHF
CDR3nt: TGTGCCAGCAGCTTAGGGGCACGTCAGCCCCAGCATTTT

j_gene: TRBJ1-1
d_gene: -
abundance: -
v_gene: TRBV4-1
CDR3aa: CASSQGGLTEAFF
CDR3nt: TGCGCCAGCAGCCAGGGGGGGCTCACTGAAGCTTTCTTT

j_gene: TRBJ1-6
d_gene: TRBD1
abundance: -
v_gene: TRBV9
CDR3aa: CASSVTGEGSSPLHF
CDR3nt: TGTGCCAGCAGCGTAACAGGGGAAGGGAGCTCACCCCTCCACTTT

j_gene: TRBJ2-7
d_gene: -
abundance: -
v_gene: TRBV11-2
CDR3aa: CASSLDPDSSYEQYF
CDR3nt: TGTGCCAGCAGCTTAGACCCGGATAGCTCCTACGAGCAGTACTTC

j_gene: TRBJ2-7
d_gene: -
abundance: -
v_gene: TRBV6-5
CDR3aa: CAGGRSSYEQYF
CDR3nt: TGTGCCGGAGGACGGAGCTCCTACGAGCAGTACTTC

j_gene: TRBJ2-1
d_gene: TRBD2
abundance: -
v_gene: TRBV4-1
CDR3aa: CASSPLLAGGPNEQFF
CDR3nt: TGCGCCAGCAGCCCGTTACTAGCGGGCGGGCCCAATGAGCAGTTCTTC

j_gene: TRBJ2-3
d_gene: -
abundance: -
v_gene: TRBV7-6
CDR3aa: CASSPKGSSADTQYF
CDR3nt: TGTGCCAGCAGCCCGAAAGGGTCATCCGCAGATACGCAGTATTTT

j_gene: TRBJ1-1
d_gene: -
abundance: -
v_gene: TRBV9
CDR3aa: CASSSPRDGNTEAFF
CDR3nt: TGTGCCAGCAGCTCCCCCCGGGACGGGAACACTGAAGCTTTCTTT

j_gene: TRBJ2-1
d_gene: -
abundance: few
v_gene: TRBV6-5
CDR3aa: CASSSTEERNEQFF
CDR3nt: TGTGCCAGCAGTTCCACGGAGGAACGCAATGAGCAGTTCTTC

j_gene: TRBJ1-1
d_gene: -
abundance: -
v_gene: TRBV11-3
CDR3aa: CASSLGMNTEAFF
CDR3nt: TGTGCCAGCAGCTTAGGAATGAACACTGAAGCTTTCTTT

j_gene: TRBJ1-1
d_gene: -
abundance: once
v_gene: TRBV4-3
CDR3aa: CASSRAGEIYTEAFF
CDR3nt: TGCGCCAGCAGCCGAGCAGGGGAGATTTACACTGAAGCTTTCTTT

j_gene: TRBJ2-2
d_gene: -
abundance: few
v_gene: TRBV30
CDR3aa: CAWSVGSGELFF
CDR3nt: TGTGCCTGGAGTGTGGGATCCGGGGAGCTGTTTTTT

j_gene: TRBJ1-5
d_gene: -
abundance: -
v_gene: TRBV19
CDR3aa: CASSIGGRMGNQPQHF
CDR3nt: TGTGCCAGTAGTATAGGGGGACGTATGGGCAATCAGCCCCAGCATTTT

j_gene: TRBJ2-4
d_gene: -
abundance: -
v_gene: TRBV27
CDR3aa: CASSFSETKNIQYF
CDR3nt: TGTGCCAGCAGTTTTTCGGAGACCAAAAACATTCAGTACTTC

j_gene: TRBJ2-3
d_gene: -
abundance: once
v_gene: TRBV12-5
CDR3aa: CASGLVRAQYF
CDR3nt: TGTGCTAGTGGTTTGGTACGGGCGCAGTATTTT

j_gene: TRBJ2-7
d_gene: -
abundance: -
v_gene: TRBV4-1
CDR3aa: CASSHLDSLVGEQYF
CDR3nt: TGCGCCAGCAGCCACCTCGACAGTCTGGTTGGCGAGCAGTACTTC